This T cell receptor (beta chain) was found in a study of blood T cell repertoires in COVID-19. Background on the study: COVID-19 samples collected from the United States, Italy and Spain covered acute and convalescent phases. Sources were T cells, B-cell-depleted T cells, or PBMCs; the material itself was cDNA or gDNA.

Per the original data handling: Counts of nucleated cells, estimated from reference gene primer amplification, were obtained. Sequencing used immunoSEQ multiplex PCR; TCRdb keeps in-frame clones, though not all of them. D and trimming were read from the DNA, whereas the V and J calls and clone size are those reported in that table. The table has approximately 410,000 clones, about nine tenths seen once; the top ten hold 1.4%. This CDR3 contains 17 residues. V dropped 6 bases and J dropped 1 base, with 20 bases sitting between them. CDR1 and CDR2 (germline): WSHSY, SAAADI. V is TRBV10-2 and J is TRBJ2-3, with D possibly TRBD2 on 6 matching bases. The sample was peripheral blood. This TCR was recovered from a woman aged 25-40 years with active or convalescent COVID-19. The CDR3 DNA sequence: TGCGCCAGCAGACAAACCGGGAGAGGAATCGGCACAGATACGCAGTATTTT. Translated: CASRQTGRGIGTDTQYF.